This T cell receptor beta chain was identified in a study of shared clonotypes between healthy human individuals. The study ran the assay at deep level. Profiled with immunoSEQ multiplex PCR; TCRdb holds only in-frame clones, not every one. The sample consists of about 1.5 million clones, nearly 99% of them appearing once. V was cut by 7 bases and J by 4 bases, with 13 bases left in between. The CDR3 has 13 amino acids. Germline CDR1 and CDR2: MDHEN and SYDVKM. Splitting the CD4+ cells yielded a CD45RA+ naive subset and a CD45RA-negative memory subset. Sample: naive CD4+ T cells sorted from blood. Subset noted: CD45RA+ positively selected. This clonotype was obtained from a man aged 30 to 39 in good health. The chain recombines TRBV28 with TRBJ1-2; tentatively, D is TRBD1 (5 bases). CDR3 loop: CASKLGTVYGYTF. In DNA, the CDR3 is TGTGCCAGCAAACTAGGGACGGTCTATGGCTACACCTTC.